This T cell receptor (beta chain) appears in the sequencing data of a study of control samples from healthy donors and cancer patients. Libraries were prepared by immunoSEQ multiplex PCR; TCRdb keeps only in-frame clonotypes and omits some of them. This repertoire shows more than 75,000 clones, approximately 84% found once; its top ten account for 38%. The V and J ends lost 3 bases and 6 bases respectively, with 2 bases between them. Germline CDR1 is SEHNR and CDR2 is FQNEAQ (reference sequence). The CDR3 is 11 amino acids. This clonotype originated in a man in his 70s with lung cancer. This rearrangement joins TRBV7-9 to TRBJ2-2; no clear D. The sequenced material came from PBMCs. The CDR3 is CASSFAGELFF. As DNA, the CDR3 is TGTGCCAGCAGCTTCGCCGGGGAGCTGTTTTTT.